This T cell receptor beta chain was captured in a study of OX40 agonist ivuxolimab in advanced cancers. Background on the study: With a range of roughly 20 to 79, age averaged 60 years, and about 82% were male. Partial response was recorded in three patients: one hepatocellular carcinoma and two cutaneous melanoma cases. Study outcomes and limitations: Partial responders dosed at 0.1-3.0 mg/kg displayed clonal expansion ranking among the lowest.

Clones were sequenced by immunoSEQ multiplex PCR, and TCRdb holds only the in-frame ones, with some missing. The sample lists tens of thousands of clones, roughly 82% occurring once. The V and J ends lost 5 bases and 3 bases, in that order; junction bases with no gene match: 5. The germline V gene has CDR1 SEHNR and CDR2 FQNEAQ (reference sequence). The CDR3 is made up of 16 amino acids. Comment on this clone: Its antigen is not identified.

The investigators sampled blood at baseline, at cycle 4 day 1, and at cycle 7 day 1. The TCR sequence derives from an adult with an advanced solid tumor such as melanoma, head and neck, liver or kidney cancer. This specimen was CD4+ or CD8+ T cells sorted from blood, taken in a trial of the OX40 agonist ivuxolimab. The chain uses TRBV7-9 and TRBJ2-3, with 13 bases matching TRBD2. CDR3 amino acids: CASSITSGRATDTQYF. For the CDR3, the DNA is TGTGCCAGCAGCATTACTAGCGGGAGGGCGACAGATACGCAGTATTTT. The whole variable domain, filled in from reference TRBV7-9 and TRBJ2-3, reads DTGVSQNPRHKITKRGQNVTFRCDPISEHNRLYWYRQTLGQGPEFLTYFQNEAQLEKSRLLSDRFSAERPKGSFSTLEIQRTEQGDSAMYLCASSITSGRATDTQYFGPGTRLTVL.